This TCR beta chain was obtained from a study of cytomegalovirus exposure and HLA in healthy donors. Study-wide background: The 90 to 150 validation repertoires matched the approximately 670 first-cohort repertoires in platform, a later analysis reported.

It was the 120-subject validation cohort, separate from the roughly 700-subject first cohort, to which the donors belonged. The repertoire was sequenced with immunoSEQ multiplex PCR; TCRdb's copy has only in-frame clones and lacks some. The profile shows 150,000 to 200,000 clones, 85% of them singletons. V gave up 5 bases and J gave up 2 bases, with 14 bases separating them. The CDR3 extends over 14 amino acids. Comments on this clone: As yet, its antigen is unknown.

The study, taken as a whole, reports: The study listed approximately 160 cytomegalovirus-associated TCR beta chains. The tendency of first-cohort TCR clusters to co-occur in the 120 or so validation repertoires was identified by a subsequent analysis.

J is TRBJ2-7 and V is TRBV5-3, with D unresolved. TRBV5-3 is treated as an ORF (open reading frame) with a function not yet certain. The receptor comes from a man aged 18 to 29 in good health and CMV-seropositive. Sequencing input: PBMCs. The CDR3 sequence is CARRRYRNPYEQYF. In DNA, the CDR3 is TGTGCCAGAAGGCGGTATAGGAACCCCTACGAGCAGTACTTC.